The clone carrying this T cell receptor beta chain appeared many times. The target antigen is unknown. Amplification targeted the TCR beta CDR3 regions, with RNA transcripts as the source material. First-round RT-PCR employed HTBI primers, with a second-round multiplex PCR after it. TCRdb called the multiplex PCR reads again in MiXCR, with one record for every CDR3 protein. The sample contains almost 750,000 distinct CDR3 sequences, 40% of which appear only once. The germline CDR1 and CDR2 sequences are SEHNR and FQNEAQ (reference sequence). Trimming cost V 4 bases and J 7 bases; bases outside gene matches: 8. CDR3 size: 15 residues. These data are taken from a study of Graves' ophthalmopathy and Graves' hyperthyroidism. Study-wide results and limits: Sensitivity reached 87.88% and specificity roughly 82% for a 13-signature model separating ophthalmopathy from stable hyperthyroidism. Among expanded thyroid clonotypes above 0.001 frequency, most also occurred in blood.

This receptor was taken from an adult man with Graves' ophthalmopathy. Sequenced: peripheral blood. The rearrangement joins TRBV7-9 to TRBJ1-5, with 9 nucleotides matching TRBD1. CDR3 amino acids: CASSSGQGPWQPQHF. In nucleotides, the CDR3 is TGTGCCAGCAGCTCCGGACAGGGGCCGTGGCAGCCCCAGCATTTT.